Listed here are 3 T cell receptor beta chains from one sample, sequenced in a study of OX40 agonist ivuxolimab in advanced cancers. The protocol was immunoSEQ multiplex PCR, while the TCRdb copy is restricted to in-frame clones and leaves out a portion. The sample has around 65,000 clones; 80% to 95% are singletons. Sequenced here: CD4+ or CD8+ T cells sorted from blood, sampled in a trial of the OX40 agonist ivuxolimab. All receptors come from an adult with an advanced solid tumor such as melanoma, head and neck, liver or kidney cancer.

The rearrangement uses TRBV2 and TRBJ2-1; possibly TRBD1 or TRBD2 for D (5 bases each). From germline, CDR1 is SNHLY and CDR2 FYNNEI. The CDR3 has 14 amino acids. V shed 3 bases and J shed 5 bases, with 11 bases lying between them. In DNA, the CDR3 is TGTGCCAGCAGTGACCGGGACGGGAACAATGAGCAGTTCTTC. Its translation: CASSDRDGNNEQFF.

The sample holds a few counts of this clone. V usage is TRBV19 and J usage is TRBJ1-1; D not resolved. Deletions cut 7 bases from V and 3 bases from J, with 6 bases between. The germline CDR1 and CDR2 sequences are LNHDA and SQIVND (reference sequence). The CDR3 covers 11 residues. In nucleotides, the CDR3 is TGTGCCAGTACAGACTACACTGAAGCTTTCTTT. Translation: CASTDYTEAFF.

V and J are TRBV27 and TRBJ1-5; TRBD1 might be the D (6 bases). V shed 0 bases and J shed 0 bases, with 6 bases lying between them. This CDR3 spans 15 amino acids. Looked up from germline, CDR1 is MNHEY and CDR2 is SMNVEV (reference sequence). CDR3 sequence: CASSLSGASNQPQHF. The CDR3 nucleotides are TGTGCCAGCAGTTTATCGGGGGCTAGCAATCAGCCCCAGCATTTT.